The T cell receptor beta chain under discussion was sequenced for a study of cytomegalovirus exposure and HLA in healthy donors. In the PCR, 60 Vbeta and 13 Jbeta primers were used. Only in-frame clones appear in the TCRdb table, and some are missing; sequencing was by immunoSEQ multiplex PCR. The sample records more than 100,000 clones, roughly 14% being singletons. V was clipped by 0 bases and J by 7 bases, with 6 bases between them. Germline CDR1 reads GTSNPN; CDR2 reads SVGIG (reference sequence). The CDR3 has 11 residues. This TCR came from a woman younger than 35 in good health and CMV-seronegative. This rearrangement joins TRBV30 to TRBJ1-1, with no clear D. The sample taken for sequencing was PBMCs. CDR3 nucleotide sequence: TGTGCCTGGAGTGTACTCGGTGAAGCTTTCTTT. This translates into CAWSVLGEAFF.